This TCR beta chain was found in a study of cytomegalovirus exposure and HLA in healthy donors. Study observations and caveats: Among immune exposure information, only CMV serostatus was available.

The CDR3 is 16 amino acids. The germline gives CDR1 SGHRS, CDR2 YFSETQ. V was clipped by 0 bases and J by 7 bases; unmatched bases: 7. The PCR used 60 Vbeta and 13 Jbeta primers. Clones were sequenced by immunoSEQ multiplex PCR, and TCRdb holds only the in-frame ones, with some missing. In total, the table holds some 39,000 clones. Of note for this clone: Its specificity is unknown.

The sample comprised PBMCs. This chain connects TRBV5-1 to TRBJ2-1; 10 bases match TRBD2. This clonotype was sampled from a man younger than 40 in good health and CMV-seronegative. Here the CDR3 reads CASSLAPSGGSNEQFF. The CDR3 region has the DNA TGCGCCAGCAGCTTGGCCCCTAGCGGGGGATCGAATGAGCAGTTCTTC.